This TCR beta chain was recovered during a study of blood T cell repertoires in COVID-19. Whole-study context: COVID-19 samples collected from the United States, Italy and Spain covered acute and convalescent phases.

V lost 2 bases, J lost 1 base, and 9 bases lay in between. The CDR3 runs to 14 residues. Germline CDR1 is SGHNT and CDR2 is YENEEA. In the source study's methods: How many nucleated cells were present was estimated from reference gene primer amplification. The data were produced by immunoSEQ multiplex PCR, yet TCRdb's version contains in-frame clones alone and is incomplete. Clone size and the V and J calls come from that table; the DNA yielded D and trimming. Of fewer than 200,000 clones listed, 80% to 90% are singletons. What was sequenced was peripheral blood. V usage is TRBV11-3 and J usage is TRBJ2-7; TRBD2 might be the D (5 bases). The receptor's source is a man younger than 35 who had recovered from COVID-19. CDR3 in amino acids: CASSLSGTSYEQYF. CDR3 DNA sequence: TGTGCCAGCAGCTTAAGCGGTACTTCCTACGAGCAGTACTTC.